These T cell receptor beta chains were read from a single sample in a study of blood T cell repertoires in COVID-19. Sequencing used immunoSEQ multiplex PCR; TCRdb keeps in-frame clones, though not all of them. This table holds under 250,000 clones, 65% to 90% found once. The sample comprised peripheral blood. Every receptor here comes from a man aged 45-60 years with COVID-19, enrolled during active disease. Each CDR3 is given with its conserved first and last residue. D genes are given only for firm matches. Only part of the rows carry a size: once, few, many, or a class if the clone is expanded.

CDR3 protein,CDR3 DNA,V gene,J gene,clone size,D gene
CASSQGQRPNTEAFF,TGCGCCAGCAGCCAGGGACAGAGACCGAACACTGAAGCTTTCTTT,TRBV5-1,TRBJ1-1,NA,TRBD1
CSASRPGAYGYTF,TGCAGTGCTAGTCGCCCAGGGGCTTATGGCTACACCTTC,TRBV20-1,TRBJ1-2,NA,NA
CASSSDGTAMNTEAFF,TGCGCCAGCAGCTCCGATGGGACAGCCATGAACACTGAAGCTTTCTTT,TRBV5-1,TRBJ1-1,NA,TRBD1
CASSHYNNEQFF,TGTGCCAGCAGTCACTACAACAATGAGCAGTTCTTC,TRBV2,TRBJ2-1,NA,NA
CARGPDRSRGNTIYF,TGTGCTCGGGGCCCGGACAGGTCTCGCGGAAACACCATATATTTT,TRBV30,TRBJ1-3,NA,TRBD1
CASSFKASGVTNTGELFF,TGTGCCAGCAGTTTTAAAGCTAGCGGGGTGACGAACACCGGGGAGCTGTTTTTT,TRBV27,TRBJ2-2,NA,TRBD2
CASSSDRFNQPQHF,TGTGCCAGCAGTTCGGACAGGTTCAATCAGCCCCAGCATTTT,TRBV6-6,TRBJ1-5,NA,TRBD1
CASSHTSGGKNEQFF,TGTGCCAGCTCCCATACTAGCGGGGGAAAGAATGAGCAGTTCTTC,TRBV18,TRBJ2-1,NA,TRBD2
CASSLARVGEQFF,TGCGCCAGCAGCTTGGCCCGGGTCGGTGAGCAGTTCTTC,TRBV5-1,TRBJ2-1,NA,NA
CASRRQGSGLSGANVLTF,TGTGCCAGTAGGAGACAGGGCTCCGGTCTCTCTGGGGCCAACGTCCTGACTTTC,TRBV19,TRBJ2-6,NA,TRBD1
CASSDPGSGANVLTF,TGTGCCAGTAGTGACCCGGGCTCTGGGGCCAACGTCCTGACTTTC,TRBV19,TRBJ2-6,NA,NA
CAWNHRGREQYF,TGTGCCTGGAATCACAGGGGGCGCGAGCAGTACTTC,TRBV30,TRBJ2-7,NA,TRBD1
CASSLAGTIHTGELFF,TGTGCCAGCAGCTTAGCCGGGACTATACACACCGGGGAGCTGTTTTTT,TRBV7-2,TRBJ2-2,NA,TRBD2
CASSYSTSGGAYNEQFF,TGTGCCAGCAGCTATTCTACTAGCGGGGGGGCCTACAATGAGCAGTTCTTC,TRBV7-3,TRBJ2-1,NA,TRBD2
CARRGTVGTKNEQYF,TGTGCCAGACGGGGGACAGTGGGTACGAAGAACGAGCAGTACTTC,TRBV2,TRBJ2-7,NA,NA
CASNKITGYVGELFF,TGTGCCAGCAATAAAATAACAGGTTACGTAGGGGAGCTGTTTTTT,TRBV6-5,TRBJ2-2,NA,NA
CASSGRVGDTEAFF,TGTGCCAGCAGCGGCAGGGTAGGGGACACTGAAGCTTTCTTT,TRBV9,TRBJ1-1,NA,NA
CASSLAATEANYGYTF,TGTGCCAGCAGCTTAGCGGCTACAGAAGCTAACTATGGCTACACCTTC,TRBV7-2,TRBJ1-2,NA,NA
CASSSRYRGYDEQFF,TGTGCCAGCAGCTCAAGGTACAGGGGATACGATGAGCAGTTCTTC,TRBV11-2,TRBJ2-1,NA,TRBD1
CATSESSGNTIYF,TGTGCCACCAGTGAGAGTTCTGGAAACACCATATATTTT,TRBV24-1,TRBJ1-3,NA,NA
CASKRGGNTDTQYF,TGTGCCAGCAAGAGGGGGGGAAACACAGATACGCAGTATTTT,TRBV28,TRBJ2-3,NA,NA
CASSPARGQTEAFF,TGTGCCAGCTCACCCGCCAGGGGGCAAACTGAAGCTTTCTTT,TRBV18,TRBJ1-1,many,TRBD1
CASSVSGGINQPQHF,TGTGCCAGCAGTGTTTCAGGGGGCATCAATCAGCCCCAGCATTTT,TRBV2,TRBJ1-5,NA,TRBD1
CAWSTGTGGGKLFF,TGTGCCTGGAGTACCGGGACAGGGGGCGGAAAACTGTTTTTT,TRBV30,TRBJ1-4,NA,TRBD1
CASSVGGSGANVLTF,TGCGCCAGCAGTGTGGGGGGCTCTGGGGCCAACGTCCTGACTTTC,TRBV10-1,TRBJ2-6,NA,NA
CASSVIGGKSSGNTIYF,TGTGCCAGCAGTGTTATTGGGGGGAAGAGCTCTGGAAACACCATATATTTT,TRBV2,TRBJ1-3,few,NA
CAWSENTNEKLFF,TGTGCCTGGTCGGAGAATACTAATGAAAAACTGTTTTTT,TRBV30,TRBJ1-4,NA,NA
CASRATGSNYGYTF,TGTGCCAGCAGGGCGACAGGTTCTAACTATGGCTACACCTTC,TRBV7-2,TRBJ1-2,NA,NA
CAWSTGASNQPQHF,TGTGCCTGGTCGACAGGTGCAAGCAATCAGCCCCAGCATTTT,TRBV30,TRBJ1-5,NA,NA
CASSYDSNTEAFF,TGCGCCAGCAGCTACGACTCGAACACTGAAGCTTTCTTT,TRBV5-1,TRBJ1-1,NA,NA
CASSQGREGSGYTF,TGTGCCAGCAGCCAAGGGCGGGAAGGGAGCGGCTACACCTTC,TRBV4-2,TRBJ1-2,NA,NA
CASSLGRGTYEQYF,TGTGCCAGCAGCTTAGGCCGCGGGACCTACGAGCAGTACTTC,TRBV11-3,TRBJ2-7,NA,NA
CASSYSRGVLLDTQYF,TGTGCCAGCAGTTACTCACGGGGGGTTCTTTTAGATACGCAGTATTTT,TRBV6-5,TRBJ2-3,NA,TRBD2
CASSPRTGADTQYF,TGTGCCAGCAGTCCCCGAACAGGGGCAGATACGCAGTATTTT,TRBV27,TRBJ2-3,NA,TRBD1
CAWSATGTGHF,TGTGCCTGGAGTGCTACAGGGACAGGACACTTC,TRBV30,TRBJ2-7,NA,TRBD1
CASSQDKGTGYGIAEAFF,TGTGCCAGCAGCCAAGATAAAGGGACAGGGTACGGAATCGCTGAAGCTTTCTTT,TRBV4-2,TRBJ1-1,NA,TRBD1
CATRNGGSGNQPQHF,TGTGCCACCAGAAACGGGGGAAGCGGCAATCAGCCCCAGCATTTT,TRBV15,TRBJ1-5,NA,NA
CASSLGSSHMPDTQYF,TGTGCCAGCAGCTTAGGTAGCTCCCACATGCCAGATACGCAGTATTTT,TRBV7-2,TRBJ2-3,NA,NA
CASSRTQGNRDDEKLFF,TGTGCCAGCAGCCGTACACAGGGAAATCGTGACGACGAAAAACTGTTTTTT,TRBV7-9,TRBJ1-4,NA,NA
CASSWVSGGVGEQFF,TGTGCCAGCAGCTGGGTTAGCGGGGGGGTAGGGGAGCAGTTCTTC,TRBV7-6,TRBJ2-1,NA,TRBD2
CASSPTQGGGEKLFF,TGTGCCAGCAGTCCAACACAGGGGGGAGGTGAAAAACTGTTTTTT,TRBV27,TRBJ1-4,NA,TRBD1
CASSLGGHEQYF,TGTGCCAGCAGCTTAGGAGGGCACGAGCAGTACTTC,TRBV7-2,TRBJ2-7,once,NA
CASSQALSSGNTIYF,TGCGCCAGCAGCCAAGCCCTGAGCTCTGGAAACACCATATATTTT,TRBV4-3,TRBJ1-3,NA,NA
CASSLEGNSNQPQHF,TGCGCCAGCAGCTTGGAGGGGAATAGCAATCAGCCCCAGCATTTT,TRBV5-1,TRBJ1-5,NA,NA
CASSESQGDGYTF,TGTGCCAGCAGTGAATCACAGGGTGACGGCTACACCTTC,TRBV6-1,TRBJ1-2,NA,NA
CAWSPRSVRGANYGYTF,TGTGCCTGGAGTCCACGATCTGTCAGGGGAGCTAACTATGGCTACACCTTC,TRBV30,TRBJ1-2,NA,NA
CASSLSTGGNQPQHF,TGTGCCAGCAGTTTATCGACTGGAGGCAATCAGCCCCAGCATTTT,TRBV27,TRBJ1-5,NA,NA
CASSPGTGNSNQPQHF,TGCGCCAGCAGCCCCGGGACAGGGAATAGCAATCAGCCCCAGCATTTT,TRBV5-1,TRBJ1-5,NA,TRBD1
CASSQDGGSGVGRNEQFF,TGTGCCAGCAGCCAAGATGGTGGTAGCGGGGTGGGGAGGAATGAGCAGTTCTTC,TRBV14,TRBJ2-1,NA,TRBD2
CASSLGTGTGELFF,TGTGCCAGCAGCTTAGGGACAGGCACCGGGGAGCTGTTTTTT,TRBV7-8,TRBJ2-2,few,TRBD1
CAWSGKQGLNEQFF,TGTGCCTGGAGTGGGAAACAGGGCCTCAATGAGCAGTTCTTC,TRBV30,TRBJ2-1,once,NA
CARLDRAGTGELFF,TGTGCCAGATTAGACAGGGCAGGCACCGGGGAGCTGTTTTTT,TRBV3-1/TRBV3-2,TRBJ2-2,NA,TRBD1
CASSFTGQPSDTQYF,TGTGCCAGCAGCTTCACAGGGCAGCCCTCAGATACGCAGTATTTT,TRBV7-8,TRBJ2-3,many,NA
CASRVGGMGNQPQHF,TGTGCCAGCCGAGTGGGGGGGATGGGCAATCAGCCCCAGCATTTT,TRBV19,TRBJ1-5,NA,NA
CASSSGPSYEQYF,TGTGCCAGCAGTAGTGGGCCCTCCTACGAGCAGTACTTC,TRBV7-3,TRBJ2-7,NA,NA
CASSLVNEQYF,TGTGCCAGCAGCCTCGTTAACGAGCAGTACTTC,TRBV7-8,TRBJ2-7,NA,NA
CASSLAPTSGGASDTQYF,TGTGCCAGCAGCTTAGCACCTACTAGCGGGGGGGCCTCAGATACGCAGTATTTT,TRBV7-6,TRBJ2-3,NA,TRBD2